One TCR beta chain is described in this entry. Its antigen is as yet unknown. The method was immunoSEQ multiplex PCR; TCRdb's version includes in-frame clones alone and lacks a portion of them. Among 2,500,000 or so clones listed, about nine tenths were seen once. The data originate from a study of shared clonotypes between healthy human individuals. Looking at the study overall: The cohort had a couple of women and three men, ages 18 to 49.

V was clipped by 0 bases and J by 1 base, with 10 bases between them. The CDR3 runs 15 residues. CDR1 and CDR2 (germline): MNHEY, SVGAGI. Study-wide points: Naive subsets generally exceeded memory subsets in estimated richness. Genetic and exposure-history diversity was limited by the small donor number.

The gene calls are TRBV6-5 and TRBJ2-7, with D possibly called TRBD1 or TRBD2 (6 bases each). The TCR originated in a man aged 18 to 30 in good health. Some clones in this sample may be carry-over from other donors' samples. Source material: naive CD4+ T cells from PBMCs. Noted subset: CD45RA+ positively selected. The CDR3, as DNA: TGTGCCAGCAGTTACTCGAGGAGGGGGTCCTACGAGCAGTACTTC. Its protein product is CASSYSRRGSYEQYF.